Below are 19 T cell receptor beta chains sequenced from a single sample in a study of blood T cell repertoires in COVID-19. The protocol was immunoSEQ multiplex PCR, while the TCRdb copy is restricted to in-frame clones and leaves out a portion. The sample has 87,000 or so clones; about 85% are singletons. Specimen: peripheral blood. The receptors here all came from an elderly woman with COVID-19, enrolled during active disease.

This chain uses TRBV7-2 with TRBJ1-1, with a weak D call TRBD1 (5 bases). Germline CDR1 SGHTA, CDR2 FQGNSA. CDR3 length equals 15 residues. The ends were cut back, 0 bases at V and 1 base at J, with 9 bases in the middle. CDR3 coding DNA: TGTGCCAGCAGCTTAGCGCAGGGTGGGAACACTGAAGCTTTCTTT. It yields the protein CASSLAQGGNTEAFF.

The chain recombines TRBV27 with TRBJ1-2; D is ambiguous. V was clipped by 1 base and J by 5 bases, with 8 bases between them. The CDR3 runs 13 residues. CDR1 and CDR2 from the germline V gene are MNHEY and SMNVEV (reference sequence). The CDR3 bases are TGTGCCAGCAGTTTATATAACACGTATGGCTACACCTTC. This encodes CASSLYNTYGYTF.

This clone was recorded once. This chain uses TRBV11-2 with TRBJ2-7; 16 bases fit TRBD2. Trimming removed 5 bases from V and 3 bases from J; junction bases left unmatched: 10. Per the germline V gene, CDR1 is SGHAT and CDR2 is FQNNGV. This CDR3 is 18 amino acids long. CDR3 in amino acids: CASSPPGLAGGRIYEQYF. The CDR3 coding sequence is TGTGCCAGCAGCCCCCCGGGACTAGCGGGGGGGCGGATCTACGAGCAGTACTTC.

V and J are TRBV4-1 and TRBJ2-1, with 7 bases aligning to TRBD1. The CDR3 sequence is 18 residues long. J lost 0 bases, V lost 3 bases, and 11 bases had no gene match. Per the germline V gene, CDR1 is MGHRA and CDR2 is YSYEKL. CDR3 in amino acids: CASSQGTAYSSSYNEQFF. The CDR3, as DNA: TGCGCCAGCAGCCAGGGGACAGCGTATTCGAGCTCCTACAATGAGCAGTTCTTC.

J is TRBJ1-2 and V is TRBV11-2, with unresolved D. V was cut by 1 base and J by 5 bases, with 14 bases left in between. CDR3 size: 15 residues. Germline lookup yields CDR1 SGHAT and CDR2 FQNNGV. CDR3 in DNA: TGTGCCAGCAGCTTAGGGGCAGGCCCTGGATATGGCTACACCTTC. Amino acid sequence: CASSLGAGPGYGYTF.

The chain recombines TRBV19 with TRBJ2-7; 10 bases are a match to TRBD2. The length of the CDR3 is 13 residues. V shed 9 bases, J shed 5 bases, and the junction held 7 bases outside the gene matches. Germline CDR1 reads LNHDA; CDR2 reads SQIVND (reference sequence). CDR3 nucleotides: TGTGCCAGCAAGCGGGGGGGCCACCACGAGCAGTACTTC. Translated: CASKRGGHHEQYF.

V is TRBV7-9 and J is TRBJ1-2; 10 nucleotides agree with TRBD1. The V and J ends lost 4 bases and 5 bases, in that order; junction bases with no gene match: 1. Per germline, CDR1 SEHNR and CDR2 FQNEAQ (reference sequence). The CDR3 runs to 13 residues. The CDR3 DNA is TGTGCCAGCAGCTCGGGACAGGGGTATGGCTACACCTTC. As protein: CASSSGQGYGYTF.

The chain links TRBV5-1 to TRBJ2-1, with 8 bases identical to TRBD1. Germline loops: CDR1 SGHRS, CDR2 YFSETQ. The CDR3 extends over 15 amino acids. The V gene end was trimmed by 4 bases and the J gene end by 5 bases; junction bases not matched to a gene: 8. The CDR3 sequence: CASSPTGVRHNEQFF. The CDR3 DNA is TGCGCCAGCAGCCCGACAGGGGTGAGACACAATGAGCAGTTCTTC.

This clone came up a few times. The chain combines TRBV12-3 or TRBV12-4 with TRBJ2-7; D perhaps matches TRBD2 (6 bases). Trimming pared 3 bases from V and 6 bases from J, leaving 9 bases between. The CDR3 is 12 residues long. This CDR3 is CASSFAGFEQYF. The CDR3 DNA reads as TGTGCCAGCAGTTTCGCGGGGTTCGAGCAGTACTTC.

Of note for this clone: Other DNA variants within this sample encode the same CDR3. This chain connects TRBV2 to TRBJ2-1, with unresolved D. The CDR3 contains 11 residues. V gave up 8 bases and J gave up 4 bases, with 6 bases separating them. Germline V gene sequence: CDR1 SNHLY, CDR2 FYNNEI. CDR3 sequence: CASRSYNEQFF. CDR3 nucleotide sequence: TGTGCCAGCCGTAGTTACAATGAGCAGTTCTTC.

This clone has just one count. The V and J genes are TRBV6-1 and TRBJ2-7; 14 bases agree with TRBD2. V was clipped by 3 bases and J by 5 bases; unmatched bases: 9. The length of the CDR3 is 17 residues. Germline CDR1 reads MNHNS; CDR2 reads SASEGT. The CDR3 region is CASSERTSGGPSHEQYF. CDR3 bases: TGTGCCAGCAGTGAGCGGACTAGCGGGGGGCCTTCCCACGAGCAGTACTTC.

The CDR3 DNA reads TGTGCCAGCAGTGCAAACAGGGATGAAAAACTGTTTTTT. As protein: CASSANRDEKLFF. The chain links TRBV6-4 to TRBJ1-4; weak D call: TRBD1 (6 bases). Germline CDR1 MRHNA, CDR2 SNTAGT. The CDR3 sequence is 13 residues long. V was cut by 4 bases and J by 6 bases, with 9 bases left in between.

The V and J genes are TRBV6-6 and TRBJ1-5; TRBD1 might be the D (6 bases). Between the trimmed V and J ends, which lost 2 bases and 3 bases, there was a span of 8 bases. Germline V gene sequence: CDR1 MNHNY, CDR2 SVGAGI (reference sequence). The CDR3 covers 14 residues. In DNA form, the CDR3 reads TGTGCCAGCAGTTACGGGGACACCAATCAGCCCCAGCATTTT. This sequence encodes CASSYGDTNQPQHF.

This clone was detected only a few times. V is TRBV7-3 and J is TRBJ1-1; D is perhaps TRBD1 (5 bases). V was trimmed by 5 bases and J by 3 bases, leaving 13 bases between them. This CDR3 contains 14 residues. Germline V gene sequence: CDR1 SGHTA, CDR2 FQGTGA. Written as DNA, the CDR3 is TGTGCCAGCAGCCAGACTGGGGGGTACACTGAAGCTTTCTTT. Its translation is CASSQTGGYTEAFF. Using reference TRBV7-3 and TRBJ1-1 for the parts outside the CDR3, the full variable domain is GAGVSQTPSNKVTEKGKYVELRCDPISGHTALYWYRQSLGQGPEFLIYFQGTGAADDSGLPNDRFFAVRPEGSVSTLKIQRTERGDSAVYLCASSQTGGYTEAFFGQGTRLTVV.

This sequence joins TRBV10-2 and TRBJ2-7; 11 nucleotides agree with TRBD2. Unmatched junction bases numbered 8, after V lost 7 bases and J lost 6 bases. CDR3 length: 14 residues. Germline-derived CDR1 and CDR2 are WSHSY and SAAADI. CDR3 coding DNA: TGCGCCAGCAAGATAGCGGGAGGGCCTGGCGAGCAGTACTTC. It translates to CASKIAGGPGEQYF.

The rearrangement joins TRBV5-1 to TRBJ2-6; no clear D gene. Germline V gene data show CDR1 as SGHRS and CDR2 as YFSETQ. The CDR3 is made up of 15 amino acids. V was clipped by 2 bases and J by 2 bases, with 8 bases between them. The CDR3 DNA reads as TGCGCCAGCAGCTTACTCATCCCTGGGGCCAACGTCCTGACTTTC. Encoded protein: CASSLLIPGANVLTF.

The rearrangement uses TRBV5-3 and TRBJ2-4; 15 bases fit TRBD2. Being an ORF, TRBV5-3 has a function that is uncertain. J lost 0 bases, V lost 4 bases, and 5 bases had no gene match. The CDR3 loop spans 18 amino acids. For the CDR3, the DNA is TGTGCCAGAAGCCCGGGACTAGCGGGAGGCCTAGCCAAAAACATTCAGTACTTC. It specifies CARSPGLAGGLAKNIQYF.

The rearrangement joins TRBV6-6 to TRBJ1-4, with TRBD1 as a possible D gene (6 bases). Trimming pared 5 bases from V and 6 bases from J, leaving 13 bases between. Germline V gene sequence: CDR1 MNHNY, CDR2 SVGAGI (reference sequence). This CDR3 is built from 14 residues. The CDR3 region has the DNA TGTGCCAGCAGTCAAGGGGGGGCCGATGAAAAACTGTTTTTT. The encoded protein is CASSQGGADEKLFF.

The rearrangement joins TRBV7-9 to TRBJ2-1; no firm D call. Trimming cost V 2 bases and J 0 bases, with 8 bases left between them. Germline values: CDR1 SEHNR, CDR2 FQNEAQ (reference sequence). The CDR3 is made up of 15 amino acids. CDR3 amino acids: CASSLTGSSYNEQFF. CDR3 nucleotides: TGTGCCAGCAGCTTAACCGGTAGCTCCTACAATGAGCAGTTCTTC. The full variable domain, its missing parts supplied by reference TRBV7-9 and TRBJ2-1, is DTGVSQNPRHKITKRGQNVTFRCDPISEHNRLYWYRQTLGQGPEFLTYFQNEAQLEKSRLLSDRFSAERPKGSFSTLEIQRTEQGDSAMYLCASSLTGSSYNEQFFGPGTRLTVL.